The T cell receptor (beta chain) described here comes from a study of T-cell memory formation after mild COVID-19. In its sample, this clonotype was seen many times. Its specificity is not known. TCRalpha and TCRbeta libraries used 5'RACE with constant-segment primers and UMIs. Via MiXCR, TCRdb re-called the 5' RACE reads, giving one row per CDR3 protein. The sample yields fewer than 350,000 distinct CDR3 sequences, about 15% seen once. Germline values: CDR1 SGDLS, CDR2 YYNGEE. The CDR3 contains 15 residues. Trimming stripped 4 bases from V and 4 bases from J, with 15 bases between. Study-wide results and limits: The appearance of some responding clones in pre-infection memory suggested that cross-reactive memory joined. For contracting clones, CD4+ ones sat mainly in CM and EM, CD8+ in EMRA.

Sequencing input: PBMCs or a T cell subset sorted from them (not recorded which). This TCR was sampled from a young man who had mild COVID-19 (a few samples of this study predate the infection). Cell type and time point are not known. The chain recombines TRBV9 with TRBJ2-1; D not certain. This chain's CDR3 is CASSSDLPLYNEQFF. CDR3 DNA: TGTGCCAGCAGCTCCGATCTCCCCCTTTACAATGAGCAGTTCTTC.